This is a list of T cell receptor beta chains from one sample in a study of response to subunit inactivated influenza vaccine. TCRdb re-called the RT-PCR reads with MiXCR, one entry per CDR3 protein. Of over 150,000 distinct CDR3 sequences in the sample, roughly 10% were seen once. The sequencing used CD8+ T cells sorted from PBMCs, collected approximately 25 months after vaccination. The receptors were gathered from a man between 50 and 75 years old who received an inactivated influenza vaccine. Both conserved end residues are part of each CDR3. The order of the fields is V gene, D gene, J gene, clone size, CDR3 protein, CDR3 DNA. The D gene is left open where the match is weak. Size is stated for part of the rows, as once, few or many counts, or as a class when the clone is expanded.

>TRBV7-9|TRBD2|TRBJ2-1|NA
CASNQVAGVGRNEQFF
TGTGCCAGCAACCAGGTAGCGGGAGTCGGTAGGAATGAGCAGTTCTTC
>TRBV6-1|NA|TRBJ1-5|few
CASSPQEDQPQHF
TGTGCCAGCAGTCCCCAGGAGGATCAGCCCCAGCATTTT
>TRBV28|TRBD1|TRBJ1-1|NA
CASSGRGSEAFF
TGTGCCAGCAGCGGCAGGGGGTCTGAAGCTTTCTTT
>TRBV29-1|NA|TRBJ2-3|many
CSVDPRESTDTQYF
TGCAGCGTTGACCCCAGGGAGAGCACAGATACGCAGTATTTT
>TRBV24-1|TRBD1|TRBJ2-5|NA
CATSDFGTALQETQYF
TGTGCCACCAGTGATTTTGGGACAGCCCTCCAAGAGACCCAGTACTTC
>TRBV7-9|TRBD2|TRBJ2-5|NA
CASRRRAGARETQYF
TGTGCCAGCAGACGCCGGGCGGGAGCTCGAGAGACCCAGTACTTC
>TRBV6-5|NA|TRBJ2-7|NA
CASSYSLLWTEPSYEQYF
TGTGCCAGCAGTTACTCGCTCCTTTGGACGGAACCCTCCTACGAGCAGTACTTC
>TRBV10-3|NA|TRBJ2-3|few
CAIKGGDSSTDTQYF
TGTGCCATCAAGGGAGGGGACAGCAGCACAGATACGCAGTATTTT
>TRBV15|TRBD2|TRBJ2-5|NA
CATSRGGRIQETQYF
TGTGCCACCAGCAGGGGAGGGCGGATCCAAGAGACCCAGTACTTC
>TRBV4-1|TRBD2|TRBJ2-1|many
CASRTLAGAGHEQFF
TGCGCCAGCAGAACCTTAGCGGGGGCAGGCCATGAGCAGTTCTTC
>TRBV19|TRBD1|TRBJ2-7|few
CASSTPGTGGYEQYF
TGTGCCAGTAGTACTCCCGGGACAGGGGGTTACGAGCAGTACTTC
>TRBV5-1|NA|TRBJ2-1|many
CASSLGVFKFF
TGCGCCAGCAGCTTGGGGGTGTTTAAGTTCTTC
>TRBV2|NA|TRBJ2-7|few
CASTEGGTYEQYF
TGTGCCAGCACGGAGGGGGGGACCTACGAGCAGTACTTC
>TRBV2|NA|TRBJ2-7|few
CASSSRDTYEQYF
TGTGCCAGCAGTAGCAGGGACACCTACGAGCAGTACTTC
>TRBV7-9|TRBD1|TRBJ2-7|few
CASSQTGNYEQYF
TGTGCCAGCAGCCAGACAGGGAACTACGAGCAGTACTTC
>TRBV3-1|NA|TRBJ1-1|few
CASSQDWPGTMNTEAFF
TGTGCCAGCAGCCAAGATTGGCCAGGGACCATGAACACTGAAGCTTTCTTT
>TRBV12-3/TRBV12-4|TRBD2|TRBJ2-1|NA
CASSLDGSGGAYNEQFF
TGTGCCAGCAGTTTAGACGGTAGCGGGGGGGCGTACAATGAGCAGTTCTTC
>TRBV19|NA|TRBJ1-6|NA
CASTPGADLNSPLHF
TGTGCCAGTACCCCCGGGGCAGATCTTAATTCACCCCTCCACTTT
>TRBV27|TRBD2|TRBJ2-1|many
CASSLIGGDFGNEQFF
TGTGCCAGCAGTTTAATTGGGGGGGATTTTGGAAATGAGCAGTTCTTC
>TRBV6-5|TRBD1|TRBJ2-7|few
CASSFGTGAVEQYF
TGTGCCAGCAGTTTTGGGACAGGGGCCGTCGAGCAGTACTTC
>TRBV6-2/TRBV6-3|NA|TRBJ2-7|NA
CASRIFDEQYF
TGTGCCAGCAGGATTTTCGACGAGCAGTACTTC
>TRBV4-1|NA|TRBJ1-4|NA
CASRYREMNEKLFF
TGCGCCAGCAGATACAGGGAGATGAATGAAAAACTGTTTTTT
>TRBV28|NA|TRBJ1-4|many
CASSEFDRSSTNEKLFF
TGTGCCAGCAGCGAATTCGACCGTTCCTCAACTAATGAAAAACTGTTTTTT
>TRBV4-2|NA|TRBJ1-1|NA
CASSQYNLGDTEAFF
TGTGCCAGCAGCCAGTACAACTTAGGGGACACTGAAGCTTTCTTT
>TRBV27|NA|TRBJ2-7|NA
CASSRQGSSYEQYF
TGTGCCAGCAGCCGACAAGGAAGCTCCTACGAGCAGTACTTC
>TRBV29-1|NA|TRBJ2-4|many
CSVVAGWDIQYF
TGCAGCGTTGTAGCAGGGTGGGACATTCAGTACTTC
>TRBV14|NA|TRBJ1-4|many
CASSQGGWANEKLFF
TGTGCCAGCAGCCAAGGAGGTTGGGCTAATGAAAAACTGTTTTTT
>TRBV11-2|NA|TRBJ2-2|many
CASSLGDLTGELFF
TGTGCCAGCAGCTTAGGGGACCTCACCGGGGAGCTGTTTTTT
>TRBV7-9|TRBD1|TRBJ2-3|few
CASPPTGTGGPDTQYF
TGTGCCAGCCCCCCAACCGGGACAGGGGGACCAGATACGCAGTATTTT
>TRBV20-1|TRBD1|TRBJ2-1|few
CSASMTGGGNEQFF
TGCAGTGCTAGTATGACAGGGGGTGGGAATGAGCAGTTCTTC
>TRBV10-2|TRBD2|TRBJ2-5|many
CASSESTLTSGSMETQYF
TGCGCCAGCAGTGAGTCGACGTTGACTAGCGGGAGTATGGAGACCCAGTACTTC
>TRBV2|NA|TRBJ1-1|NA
CASRKKREGNTEAFF
TGTGCCAGCAGGAAAAAAAGGGAGGGGAACACTGAAGCTTTCTTT
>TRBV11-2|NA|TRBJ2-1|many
CASSLDLAEQFF
TGTGCCAGCAGCTTAGATCTTGCGGAGCAGTTCTTC
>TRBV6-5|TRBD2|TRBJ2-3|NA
CASSFSGNIAGESTDTQYF
TGTGCCAGCAGTTTCTCCGGGAATATAGCGGGGGAAAGCACAGATACGCAGTATTTT
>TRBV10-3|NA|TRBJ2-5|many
CAISVSRGFQETQYF
TGTGCCATCAGTGTAAGCAGGGGATTCCAAGAGACCCAGTACTTC
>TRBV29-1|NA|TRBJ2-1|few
CSVVGDNSYNEQFF
TGCAGCGTTGTGGGGGACAACTCCTACAATGAGCAGTTCTTC
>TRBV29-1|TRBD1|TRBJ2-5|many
CSVRTGGGETQYF
TGCAGCGTGAGGACAGGGGGAGGAGAGACCCAGTACTTC
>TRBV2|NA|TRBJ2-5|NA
CASSEEYLETQYF
TGTGCCAGCAGTGAAGAGTATTTGGAGACCCAGTACTTC
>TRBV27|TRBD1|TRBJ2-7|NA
CASSWGTGAYEQYF
TGTGCCAGCAGTTGGGGGACAGGGGCCTACGAGCAGTACTTC
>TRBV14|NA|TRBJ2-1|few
CASSQAANNEQFF
TGTGCCAGCAGCCAAGCCGCAAACAATGAGCAGTTCTTC
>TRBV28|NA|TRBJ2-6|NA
CASSLEPSGANVLTF
TGTGCCAGCAGTTTAGAACCCTCTGGGGCCAACGTCCTGACTTTC
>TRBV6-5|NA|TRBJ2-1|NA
CASSYLEGRQGSPSLTYNEQFF
TGTGCCAGCAGTTACCTAGAAGGGCGGCAGGGGTCCCCTTCCCTTACCTACAATGAGCAGTTCTTC
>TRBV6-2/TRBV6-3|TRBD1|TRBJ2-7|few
CASRDPRDSGTYEQYF
TGTGCCAGCAGGGACCCTCGGGACAGCGGAACCTACGAGCAGTACTTC
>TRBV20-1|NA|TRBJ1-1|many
CSARDHRGLVSVEAFF
TGCAGTGCTAGAGATCACCGGGGGCTGGTTTCGGTTGAAGCTTTCTTT
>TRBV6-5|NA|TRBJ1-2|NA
CASSYQGGGYGYTF
TGTGCCAGCAGTTACCAGGGTGGCGGCTATGGCTACACCTTC
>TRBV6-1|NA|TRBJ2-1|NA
CASSERQRGWNEQFF
TGTGCCAGCAGTGAAAGACAGCGCGGTTGGAATGAGCAGTTCTTC
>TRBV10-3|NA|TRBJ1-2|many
CAISLDAWDRGYTF
TGTGCCATCAGCCTGGACGCGTGGGACCGTGGCTACACCTTC
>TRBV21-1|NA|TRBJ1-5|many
CASDVGGGFNQPQHF
TGTGCCAGCGACGTCGGGGGGGGTTTCAATCAGCCCCAGCATTTT
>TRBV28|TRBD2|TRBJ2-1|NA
CASSPVVGTSGGNEQFF
TGTGCCAGCAGCCCGGTGGTAGGGACTAGCGGGGGAAATGAGCAGTTCTTC
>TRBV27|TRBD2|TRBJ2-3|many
CASSEVAGSTDTQYF
TGTGCCAGCAGTGAGGTAGCGGGGAGTACAGATACGCAGTATTTT
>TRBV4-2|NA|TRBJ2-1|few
CASSPETTVLYNEQFF
TGTGCCAGCAGCCCAGAAACCACAGTACTTTACAATGAGCAGTTCTTC
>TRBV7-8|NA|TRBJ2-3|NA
CASSLVPETSTDTQYF
TGTGCCAGCAGCTTAGTTCCGGAAACTAGCACAGATACGCAGTATTTT
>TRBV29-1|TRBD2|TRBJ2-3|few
CSVVGGEADAQYF
TGCAGCGTTGTGGGGGGGGAGGCAGATGCGCAGTATTTT